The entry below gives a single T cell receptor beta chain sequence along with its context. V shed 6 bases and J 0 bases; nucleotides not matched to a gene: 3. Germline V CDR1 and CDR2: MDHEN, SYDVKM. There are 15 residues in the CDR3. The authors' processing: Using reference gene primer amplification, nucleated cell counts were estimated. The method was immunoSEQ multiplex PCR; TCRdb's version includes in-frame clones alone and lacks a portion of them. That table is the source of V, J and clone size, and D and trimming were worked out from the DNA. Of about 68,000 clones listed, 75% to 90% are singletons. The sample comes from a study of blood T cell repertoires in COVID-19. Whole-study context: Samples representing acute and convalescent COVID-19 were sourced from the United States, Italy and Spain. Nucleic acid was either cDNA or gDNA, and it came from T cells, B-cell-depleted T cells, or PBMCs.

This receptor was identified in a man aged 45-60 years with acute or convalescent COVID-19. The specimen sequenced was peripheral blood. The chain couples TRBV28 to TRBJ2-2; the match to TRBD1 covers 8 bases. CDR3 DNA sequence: TGTGCCAGCAGAGTACAGGGGGCGAACACCGGGGAGCTGTTTTTT. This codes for CASRVQGANTGELFF.